This T cell receptor (beta chain) was identified during a study of blood T cell repertoires in COVID-19. Study-level background: From T cells, B-cell-depleted T cells, or PBMCs came the material, which was cDNA or gDNA.

V lost 1 base, J lost 5 bases, and 12 bases lay in between. This CDR3 contains 16 residues. Germline lookup yields CDR1 MGHRA and CDR2 YSYEKL. Original handling: Nucleated cell number was recorded as an estimate derived from reference gene primer amplification. Sequencing used immunoSEQ multiplex PCR; TCRdb keeps in-frame clones, though not all of them. Clone size and V and J calls were adopted from that table, with D and trimming inferred from the DNA. The table lists hundreds of thousands of clones, roughly 80% of them singletons, with roughly 12% in the top ten. This sequence was found in a woman in her sixties with active or convalescent COVID-19. Sequencing was done on a sample of peripheral blood. The chain employs TRBV4-1 and TRBJ1-6, with D uncertain. The CDR3 is CASSQVPLGHNSPLHF. In nucleotides, the CDR3 is TGCGCCAGCAGCCAAGTTCCATTGGGCCATAATTCACCCCTCCACTTT.